Presented here are 26 T cell receptor beta chains from one specimen sequenced in a study of blood T cell repertoires in COVID-19. Profiling relied on immunoSEQ multiplex PCR, and the TCRdb table lists in-frame clones only, not all of them. The sample holds 200,000 or so clones; around 84% are singletons and the top ten take about 7%. The sequenced material came from PBMCs or T cells enriched from blood (not recorded which). The receptors stem from a woman in her 40s with acute COVID-19.

CDR3 residues: CASSIGGANTGELFF. DNA for the CDR3: TGTGCCAGTAGTATCGGTGGGGCCAACACCGGGGAGCTGTTTTTT. This chain uses TRBV19 with TRBJ2-2, with D perhaps TRBD1 (5 bases). Trimming left V 3 bases short and J 2 bases short, with 10 bases between. The length of the CDR3 is 15 residues. Looked up from germline, CDR1 is LNHDA and CDR2 is SQIVND (reference sequence).

The V call is TRBV19, the J call TRBJ2-5; 8 bases match TRBD2. The trim removed 5 bases at V and 1 base at J, leaving 3 bases unmatched. CDR3 length: 14 residues. CDR1 and CDR2 (germline): LNHDA, SQIVND (reference sequence). The chain's CDR3 is CASSRGGSQETQYF. The CDR3 coding sequence is TGTGCCAGTAGTCGGGGGGGCTCCCAAGAGACCCAGTACTTC.

V gene TRBV9 combines with J gene TRBJ2-2; D is undetermined. The CDR3 has 15 amino acids. Trimming removed 0 bases at V and 7 bases at J, with 13 bases between. In germline, CDR1 is SGDLS, CDR2 YYNGEE. The CDR3 DNA follows: TGTGCCAGCAGCGTAGGAGGATTGAGCGTCGGGGAGCTGTTTTTT. It encodes CASSVGGLSVGELFF.

The chain combines TRBV9 with TRBJ2-5; D perhaps matches TRBD2 (6 bases). Trimming removed 0 bases at V and 0 bases at J, with 12 bases between. The germline V gene has CDR1 SGDLS and CDR2 YYNGEE. The CDR3 is 16 residues long. The CDR3 sequence is CASSVGVTRDQETQYF. The CDR3 DNA follows: TGTGCCAGCAGCGTAGGGGTGACTAGGGACCAAGAGACCCAGTACTTC.

This clone was recorded a few times. The chain joins TRBV7-9 to TRBJ2-7; 10 bases agree with TRBD2. The CDR3 is 16 amino acids. The germline V gene encodes CDR1 SEHNR and CDR2 FQNEAQ (reference sequence). V lost 1 base, J lost 5 bases, and 8 bases stayed unmatched. CDR3 region: CASSLEWASGGDEQYF. The CDR3 nucleotides are TGTGCCAGCAGCTTAGAGTGGGCTAGCGGGGGTGACGAGCAGTACTTC.

The chain carries TRBV4-2 and TRBJ2-6; 7 positions agree with TRBD1. The CDR3 sequence is 16 residues long. Germline loops: CDR1 LGHNA, CDR2 YNFKEQ. After removal of 1 base from V and 0 bases from J, the junction contained 0 bases not matched to a gene. CDR3 nucleotides: TGTGCCAGCAGCCAAGGACAGGGCTCTGGGGCCAACGTCCTGACTTTC. The encoded protein is CASSQGQGSGANVLTF.

This chain uses TRBV5-1 with TRBJ2-3; 7 bases are shared with TRBD2. J was trimmed by 1 base and V by 0 bases; bases with no gene match: 5. The CDR3 covers 16 residues. Germline V CDR1 and CDR2: SGHRS, YFSETQ. This chain's CDR3 is CASSLERGPRTDTQYF. CDR3 in DNA: TGCGCCAGCAGCTTGGAGCGGGGTCCTCGCACAGATACGCAGTATTTT.

The rearrangement uses TRBV4-2 and TRBJ1-2, with D possibly matching TRBD1 (5 bases). Germline V gives CDR1 LGHNA, CDR2 YNFKEQ. There are 13 residues in the CDR3. V was clipped by 0 bases and J by 8 bases, with 10 bases between them. The CDR3 nucleotides read TGTGCCAGCAGCCAAGACAGGGCCCTAGGCTACACCTTC. Translating it yields CASSQDRALGYTF.

The chain joins TRBV11-2 to TRBJ2-1; TRBD1 is a possible D gene (5 bases). Germline V gives CDR1 SGHAT, CDR2 FQNNGV. V gave up 2 bases and J gave up 5 bases, with 13 bases separating them. The CDR3 loop spans 15 amino acids. The CDR3 bases are TGTGCCAGCAGCTTAATACAGGCGGCAAACAATGAGCAGTTCTTC. It is translated as CASSLIQAANNEQFF.

For this clone: The same CDR3 is also encoded by other DNA sequences in this sample. The V gene is TRBV3-1 (or the pseudogene TRBV3-2), the J gene TRBJ1-5; D gene ambiguous. The germline CDR1 and CDR2 sequences are LGHDT and YNNKEL (reference sequence). Trimming took 0 bases from V and 2 from J, leaving 8 bases between them. The CDR3 extends over 15 amino acids. This CDR3 reads CASSQDGQGNQPQHF. The CDR3 coding sequence is TGTGCCAGCAGCCAAGACGGCCAGGGCAATCAGCCCCAGCATTTT.

V gene TRBV7-9 combines with J gene TRBJ1-2; 8 positions agree with TRBD1. This CDR3 is built from 15 residues. V shed 5 bases and J 3 bases; nucleotides not matched to a gene: 8. Germline V gene lookup returns CDR1 SEHNR and CDR2 FQNEAQ (reference sequence). CDR3 DNA: TGTGCCAGCAGCGTAGGACAGGGCAGGGACTATGGCTACACCTTC. Translation: CASSVGQGRDYGYTF.

This clone was recorded only once. The V gene is TRBV4-2, the J gene TRBJ1-1, with 8 nucleotides matching TRBD1. Germline V lookup: CDR1 LGHNA, CDR2 YNFKEQ. The V and J ends lost 4 bases and 4 bases, in that order; junction bases with no gene match: 5. This CDR3 is 14 amino acids long. DNA for the CDR3: TGTGCCAGCAGCCGCGAAACAGGGGGCACTGAAGCTTTCTTT. Residues: CASSRETGGTEAFF.

CDR3 in amino acids: CASSHGQGGVLYSPLHF. The DNA of the CDR3 is TGTGCCAGCAGCCATGGACAGGGGGGGGTGTTGTATTCACCCCTCCACTTT. The chain uses TRBV14 and TRBJ1-6, with 10 bases matching TRBD1. The CDR3 contains 17 residues. Germline V gene data show CDR1 as SGHDN and CDR2 as FVKESK. After removal of 3 bases from V and 8 bases from J, the junction contained 10 bases not matched to a gene.

This rearrangement joins TRBV6-2 or TRBV6-3 to TRBJ2-1, with TRBD1 matching over 9 bases. The V gene's germline CDR1 is MNHEY and CDR2 SVGEGT. The CDR3 extends over 14 amino acids. Trimming removed 5 bases from V and 6 bases from J; junction bases left unmatched: 5. The CDR3 region is CASSRDRAGNEQFF. The CDR3 bases are TGTGCCAGCAGTAGGGACAGGGCGGGCAATGAGCAGTTCTTC.

The CDR3 coding sequence is TGTGCCAGCAGTCGAGTGACAGGGCAGGGATCACCCCTCCACTTT. It encodes CASSRVTGQGSPLHF. This chain connects TRBV5-5 to TRBJ1-6; 7 bases are shared with TRBD1. The V gene's germline CDR1 is SGHKS and CDR2 YYEKEE (reference sequence). V trimming: 5 bases; J trimming: 10 bases; junction bases outside the gene matches: 12. The CDR3 is made up of 15 amino acids.

The chain couples TRBV5-1 to TRBJ1-1, with TRBD1 matching over 7 bases. J was trimmed by 1 base and V by 3 bases; bases with no gene match: 6. The CDR3 sequence is 15 residues long. The V gene's germline CDR1 is SGHRS and CDR2 YFSETQ. The CDR3: CASSSTGSRNTEAFF. In DNA form, the CDR3 reads TGCGCCAGCAGCTCGACAGGGAGCAGGAACACTGAAGCTTTCTTT.

The V and J genes are TRBV15 and TRBJ1-6; maybe TRBD1 (5 bases). The CDR3 length is 15 residues. Per the germline V gene, CDR1 is LNHNV and CDR2 is YYDKDF (reference sequence). V was cut by 1 base and J by 4 bases, with 8 bases left in between. The CDR3: CATSRAKGYNSPLHF. As DNA, the CDR3 is TGTGCCACCAGCAGAGCCAAGGGGTATAATTCACCCCTCCACTTT. The entire variable domain, with the rest obtained from reference TRBV15 and TRBJ1-6, is as follows: DAMVIQNPRYQVTQFGKPVTLSCSQTLNHNVMYWYQQKSSQAPKLLFHYYDKDFNNEADTPDNFQSRRPNTSFCFLDIRSPGLGDTAMYLCATSRAKGYNSPLHFGNGTRLTVT.

This chain connects TRBV2 to TRBJ2-2; 12 positions agree with TRBD2. The V gene's germline CDR1 is SNHLY and CDR2 FYNNEI. V gave up 4 bases and J gave up 4 bases; unmatched junction bases: 1. This CDR3 contains 15 residues. CDR3 DNA: TGTGCCAGCAGTGTACTAGCGGGGGGCACCGGGGAGCTGTTTTTT. It translates to CASSVLAGGTGELFF.

J is TRBJ1-3 and V is TRBV4-2; 7 bases align to TRBD1. The ends lost 4 bases at V and 4 bases at J; junction bases unmatched: 7. The CDR3 consists of 15 residues. Per the germline V gene, CDR1 is LGHNA and CDR2 is YNFKEQ. CDR3 nucleotide sequence: TGTGCCAGCAGCCTCTCGGACAGGTACGGAAACACCATATATTTT. Its translation: CASSLSDRYGNTIYF.

The V and J genes are TRBV28 and TRBJ2-1; possibly TRBD2 for D (5 bases). V lost 6 bases, J lost 7 bases, and 10 bases lay in between. Germline CDR1 and CDR2: MDHEN and SYDVKM. The CDR3 consists of 12 residues. The chain's CDR3 is CASSLGLNEQFF. CDR3 in DNA: TGTGCCAGCAGCCTTGGACTGAATGAGCAGTTCTTC.

CDR3 bases: TGTGCCAGCAGCCAAGTCCAGCGGGGAAAAGATACGCAGTATTTT. This encodes CASSQVQRGKDTQYF. The chain links TRBV3-1 (or the pseudogene TRBV3-2) to TRBJ2-3; 7 positions agree with TRBD2. The CDR3 is 15 residues long. With V trimmed by 1 base and J by 5 bases, 6 bases remained unmatched. In germline, CDR1 is LGHDT, CDR2 YNNKEL (reference sequence).

The chain uses TRBV6-5 and TRBJ2-7; possibly TRBD2 for D (6 bases). V dropped 0 bases and J dropped 2 bases, with 11 bases sitting between them. Germline CDR1 reads MNHEY; CDR2 reads SVGAGI. The CDR3 is 15 residues long. CDR3 protein: CASSYSTGTPYEQYF. CDR3 in DNA: TGTGCCAGCAGTTACTCGACGGGGACTCCCTACGAGCAGTACTTC.

The chain combines TRBV19 with TRBJ1-3; no reliable D call. This CDR3 contains 17 residues. Trimming shortened V by 3 bases and J by 1 base, and 16 bases separated the two germline ends. Germline CDR1 and CDR2: LNHDA and SQIVND (reference sequence). As DNA, the CDR3 is TGTGCCAGTAGTATTGATGCGGGCACGCGATCTGGAAACACCATATATTTT. It yields the protein CASSIDAGTRSGNTIYF.

As for this clone: Other DNA sequences from this sample encode an identical CDR3 as well. This rearrangement joins TRBV28 to TRBJ2-7, with TRBD2 as a possible D gene (6 bases). The CDR3 covers 15 residues. CDR1 MDHEN and CDR2 SYDVKM come from the germline V gene. Trimming removed 6 bases at V and 2 bases at J, with 17 bases between. The CDR3 region is CASSPPGGAPYEQYF. The CDR3 DNA reads TGTGCCAGCAGCCCACCCGGCGGGGCCCCCTACGAGCAGTACTTC.

V and J are TRBV4-1 and TRBJ2-3; 10 bases map to TRBD2. The germline V gene has CDR1 MGHRA and CDR2 YSYEKL. The CDR3 consists of 17 residues. V shed 1 base, J shed 4 bases, and the junction held 8 bases outside the gene matches. The CDR3 here is CASSQVGPAGGADTQYF. The CDR3 DNA reads TGCGCCAGCAGCCAAGTCGGGCCAGCGGGGGGGGCAGATACGCAGTATTTT.

This clone turned up a few times. The chain has TRBV11-2 and TRBJ2-7; 8 bases are a match to TRBD2. The CDR3 covers 14 residues. J lost 2 bases, V lost 5 bases, and 5 bases had no gene match. Germline V lookup: CDR1 SGHAT, CDR2 FQNNGV. The CDR3 DNA follows: TGTGCCAGCAGCCCGCCGGGGGGGCCCTACGAGCAGTACTTC. Amino acids: CASSPPGGPYEQYF.